The clone carrying this T cell receptor (beta chain) was counted once. Its antigen is not known. This specimen belongs to a study of post-analysis software for immune sequencing data. Findings and limits, study-wide: Patients used several TRBV segments, including TRBV5-6, TRBV5-1 and TRBV20-1, more often than controls.

The TCR beta cDNA libraries carried unique molecular identifiers. MiXCR, run by TCRdb on the PCR reads, gives a single entry per CDR3 protein. Of fewer than 850,000 distinct CDR3 sequences in the sample, 30% were seen once. Trimming pared 5 bases from V and 1 base from J, leaving 11 bases between. The CDR3 length is 14 residues. Germline V gene sequence: CDR1 WSHSY, CDR2 SAAADI. Sequences were obtained from blood. The J gene is TRBJ1-1, the V gene TRBV10-2, with D unclear. The source of this sequence is a girl aged 5-17 years with multiple sclerosis. The CDR3 here is CASSYGSENTEAFF. In DNA form, the CDR3 reads TGCGCCAGCAGTTATGGGTCCGAGAACACTGAAGCTTTCTTT.